The sequence of this T cell receptor beta chain was determined in a study of blood T cell repertoires in COVID-19. Whole-study context: The origin of the acute and convalescent COVID-19 samples was the United States, Italy and Spain. T cells, B-cell-depleted T cells, or PBMCs supplied cDNA or gDNA.

Under the authors' procedure: Amplification from reference gene primers served as the basis for estimated nucleated cell counts. Sequencing used immunoSEQ multiplex PCR; TCRdb keeps in-frame clones, though not all of them. V and J calls and clone size are as listed in that table; D and trimming were resolved from the DNA. There are some 150,000 clones in the sample; roughly 79% occur only once, and roughly 8.1% lies in the top ten. V was shortened by 3 bases and J by 1 base, with 10 bases between the two germline ends. There are 15 residues in the CDR3. Germline assignment: CDR1 LGHDT and CDR2 YNNKEL (reference sequence).

Material: peripheral blood. The clonotype comes from a woman aged 55 to 70 with active or convalescent COVID-19. This chain links TRBV3-1 (or the pseudogene TRBV3-2) with TRBJ2-4; a weak D match, TRBD2 (5 bases). This CDR3 is CASSQLRGAKNIQYF. The CDR3 DNA reads as TGTGCCAGCAGCCAGCTGCGAGGGGCCAAAAACATTCAGTACTTC.